What follows is one TCR beta chain and its context. The target antigen is unknown. PCR was performed a second time for about 7 to 11 cycles using a sample-barcoded 5' primer and a J-beta primer mix. MiXCR was run by TCRdb on the 5' RACE reads, yielding one entry per CDR3 protein. In the table there are roughly 700,000 distinct CDR3 sequences, roughly 25% of which are singletons. The sample belongs to a study of blood T cells in healthy people across ages. Overall study findings and caveats: Diversity of TCR beta per million T cells declined in a roughly linear way with age.

The CDR3 consists of 14 residues. The germline V and J ends were trimmed by 8 bases and 4 bases, with 17 bases remaining between them. Germline lookup yields CDR1 SNHLY and CDR2 FYNNEI. The sample was also linked to a second study, of T cells of mothers and their children. That report notes: Related mother-child pairs showed slightly higher but non-significant overlap than unrelated pairs.

The chain links TRBV2 to TRBJ1-2; the D is unclear. Sequencing was carried out using blood. This receptor was obtained from a boy aged 10-17 years in good health. This CDR3 reads CASVIGNRAYGYTF. The CDR3 region has the DNA TGTGCCAGCGTTATTGGGAACAGAGCCTATGGCTACACCTTC.